Listed below are T cell receptor beta chains from one sample, sequenced in a study of blood T cells in healthy people across ages. Each CDR3 protein is one row after TCRdb ran MiXCR on the 5' RACE reads. The repertoire holds 650,000 or so distinct CDR3 sequences, with over 40% as singletons. Sequenced sample: blood. The receptors come from a woman older than 75 in good health. CDR3s include the opening cysteine and the closing phenylalanine or tryptophan. A D gene is named only where the DNA matches it firmly. For some rows the clone size is stated as once, few or many, or as a class when expanded; others skip it.

J gene | clone size | V gene | D gene | CDR3 protein | CDR3 DNA
TRBJ2-3 | few | TRBV18 | - | CASSADRLDSQYF | TGTGCCAGCTCAGCAGACAGGTTGGATTCGCAGTATTTT
TRBJ2-4 | - | TRBV10-2 | - | CASSDRGTTGREQYF | TGCGCCAGCAGTGATCGAGGGACAACTGGTCGAGAACAGTACTTC
TRBJ2-2 | few | TRBV5-1 | TRBD2 | CASSLAGPRTSGTGELFF | TGCGCCAGCAGCTTGGCCGGTCCGAGGACTAGCGGTACCGGGGAGCTGTTTTTT
TRBJ1-5 | - | TRBV2 | - | CASMTEVRNQPQHF | TGTGCCAGCATGACAGAAGTTCGCAATCAGCCCCAGCATTTT
TRBJ2-3 | many | TRBV6-5 | TRBD1 | CASSSWDRPRDTQYF | TGTGCCAGCAGTTCTTGGGACAGGCCGAGGGATACGCAGTATTTT
TRBJ2-5 | - | TRBV29-1 | TRBD2 | CSVDPSGGQETQYF | TGCAGCGTTGACCCGAGCGGGGGTCAAGAGACCCAGTACTTC
TRBJ2-2 | - | TRBV2 | - | CASSEGGTGELFF | TGTGCCAGCAGTGAAGGGGGGACCGGGGAGCTGTTTTTT
TRBJ1-5 | few | TRBV4-2 | - | CASSQEGTSQAQHF | TGTGCCAGTAGCCAAGAGGGTACCTCTCAGGCCCAGCATTTT
TRBJ2-3 | - | TRBV7-2 | TRBD1 | CASSFSGTGGIDTQYF | TGTGCCAGCAGCTTCTCCGGGACAGGGGGTATAGATACGCAGTATTTT
TRBJ2-3 | once | TRBV14 | TRBD1 | CASSQAQGADTQYF | TGTGCCAGCAGCCAAGCCCAGGGGGCAGATACGCAGTATTTT
TRBJ1-2 | few | TRBV4-2 | - | CASSLVGRGYTF | TGTGCCAGCAGCCTCGTAGGCCGGGGCTACACCTTC
TRBJ2-7 | - | TRBV20-1 | TRBD2 | CRPSGRVSYEQYF | TGCAGGCCTAGCGGGAGGGTATCCTACGAGCAGTACTTC
TRBJ2-1 | - | TRBV7-9 | TRBD1 | CASSKGGAPEQFF | TGTGCCAGCAGCAAAGGGGGCGCACCTGAGCAGTTCTTC
TRBJ1-1 | - | TRBV7-2 | TRBD1 | CASSLGQGVGLNTEAFF | TGTGCCAGCAGCTTGGGACAGGGGGTAGGCCTGAACACTGAAGCTTTCTTT
TRBJ2-1 | few | TRBV28 | - | CAGSEYREQFF | TGTGCCGGCAGTGAGTATCGGGAGCAGTTCTTC
TRBJ2-1 | many | TRBV20-1 | - | CSAEGRRAGNEQFF | TGCAGTGCGGAAGGTCGGAGGGCCGGCAATGAGCAGTTCTTC
TRBJ2-2 | few | TRBV27 | - | CASSRGGLKVAGELFF | TGTGCCAGCTCACGTGGGGGCCTGAAAGTTGCCGGGGAGCTGTTTTTT
TRBJ1-2 | - | TRBV6-5 | - | CASATPGGGYTF | TGTGCCAGCGCTACTCCCGGGGGTGGCTACACCTTC
TRBJ2-7 | - | TRBV5-1 | - | CASSYPQGGSTYEQYF | TGCGCCAGCAGCTACCCCCAAGGCGGGTCTACCTACGAGCAGTACTTC
TRBJ1-4 | few | TRBV27 | - | CASSLYRESHEKLFF | TGTGCCAGCAGTCTCTACAGGGAATCTCATGAAAAACTGTTTTTT
TRBJ1-6 | - | TRBV5-5 | TRBD1 | CASSFPGQYNSPLHF | TGTGCCAGCAGCTTCCCGGGACAGTATAATTCACCCCTCCACTTT
TRBJ1-6 | many | TRBV7-2 | - | CASSAGRGNSPLHF | TGTGCCAGCAGCGCTGGACGGGGAAATTCACCCCTCCACTTT
TRBJ1-1 | many | TRBV20-1 | - | CSARGPLVRGANTEAFF | TGCAGTGCTAGAGGGCCCCTCGTCAGGGGAGCGAACACTGAAGCTTTCTTT
TRBJ1-2 | - | TRBV20-1 | - | CSARTPNYGYTF | TGCAGTGCTAGGACACCCAACTATGGCTACACCTTC
TRBJ1-2 | - | TRBV29-1 | - | CSVGGAGVGYTF | TGCAGCGTTGGGGGGGCAGGGGTAGGCTACACCTTC
TRBJ2-1 | few | TRBV20-1 | TRBD2 | CSAPTSGGYNEQFF | TGCAGTGCTCCGACTAGCGGGGGATACAATGAGCAGTTCTTC
TRBJ2-1 | many | TRBV20-1 | - | CSAILPGSSENEQFF | TGCAGTGCCATCCTCCCGGGTTCATCGGAGAATGAGCAGTTCTTC
TRBJ2-7 | - | TRBV12-3/TRBV12-4 | TRBD2 | CASSPSAGGDNEQYF | TGTGCCAGCAGTCCCTCCGCGGGAGGAGACAATGAGCAGTACTTC